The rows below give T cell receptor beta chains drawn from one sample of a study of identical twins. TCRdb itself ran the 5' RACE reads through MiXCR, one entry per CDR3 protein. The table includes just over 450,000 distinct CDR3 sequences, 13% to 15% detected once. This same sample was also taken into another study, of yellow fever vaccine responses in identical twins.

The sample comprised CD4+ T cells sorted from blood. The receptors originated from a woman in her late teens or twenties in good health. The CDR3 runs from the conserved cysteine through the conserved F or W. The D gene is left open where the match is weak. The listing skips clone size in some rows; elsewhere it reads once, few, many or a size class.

cdr3_aa: CASSLVSGGRNTEAFF
cdr3_nt: TGCGCCAGCAGCTTGGTATCGGGGGGCAGAAACACTGAAGCTTTCTTT
j_call: TRBJ1-1
v_call: TRBV5-1
cdr3_length: 16
d_call: .
clone_size: few

cdr3_aa: CASRRGREQFF
cdr3_nt: TGTGCCAGCAGACGGGGTCGGGAGCAGTTCTTC
j_call: TRBJ2-1
v_call: TRBV12-3/TRBV12-4
cdr3_length: 11
d_call: .
clone_size: .

cdr3_aa: CASSYSNRAGAQPQHF
cdr3_nt: TGTGCCAGCAGTTACTCGAATCGGGCAGGGGCCCAGCCCCAGCATTTT
j_call: TRBJ1-5
v_call: TRBV6-5
cdr3_length: 16
d_call: .
clone_size: .

cdr3_aa: CASSFSGGNEQFF
cdr3_nt: TGTGCCAGCAGCTTTAGCGGGGGGAATGAGCAGTTCTTC
j_call: TRBJ2-1
v_call: TRBV7-9
cdr3_length: 13
d_call: TRBD2
clone_size: .

cdr3_aa: CSVYGTSGYNEQFF
cdr3_nt: TGCAGCGTCTATGGGACTAGCGGTTACAATGAGCAGTTCTTC
j_call: TRBJ2-1
v_call: TRBV29-1
cdr3_length: 14
d_call: TRBD2
clone_size: .

cdr3_aa: CASNLAGGTGELFF
cdr3_nt: TGTGCCAGCAATCTCGCGGGTGGGACCGGGGAGCTGTTTTTT
j_call: TRBJ2-2
v_call: TRBV12-3/TRBV12-4
cdr3_length: 14
d_call: .
clone_size: few

cdr3_aa: CASSLALGYEQFF
cdr3_nt: TGTGCCAGCAGCTTAGCTCTAGGTTATGAGCAGTTCTTC
j_call: TRBJ2-1
v_call: TRBV7-9
cdr3_length: 13
d_call: .
clone_size: few

cdr3_aa: CASSSHPGSGETQYF
cdr3_nt: TGTGCCAGCAGTTCCCACCCAGGGTCTGGCGAGACCCAGTACTTC
j_call: TRBJ2-5
v_call: TRBV28
cdr3_length: 15
d_call: .
clone_size: few

cdr3_aa: CASSLRAKEISEYF
cdr3_nt: TGTGCCAGCAGTTTACGGGCAAAGGAAATTTCCGAGTATTTT
j_call: TRBJ2-3
v_call: TRBV27
cdr3_length: 14
d_call: .
clone_size: few

cdr3_aa: CASRRPGLALETQYF
cdr3_nt: TGTGCCAGCAGACGACCGGGACTAGCGTTAGAGACCCAGTACTTC
j_call: TRBJ2-5
v_call: TRBV12-3/TRBV12-4
cdr3_length: 15
d_call: TRBD2
clone_size: few

cdr3_aa: CAAKTSGISEQYF
cdr3_nt: TGTGCCGCCAAGACTAGCGGGATATCCGAGCAGTACTTC
j_call: TRBJ2-7
v_call: TRBV6-2/TRBV6-3
cdr3_length: 13
d_call: TRBD2
clone_size: few

cdr3_aa: CASSPGLAGYGDTQYF
cdr3_nt: TGTGCCAGCAGCCCGGGACTAGCGGGGTATGGAGATACGCAGTATTTT
j_call: TRBJ2-3
v_call: TRBV7-2
cdr3_length: 16
d_call: TRBD2
clone_size: .

cdr3_aa: CASSRSGGDYEQYF
cdr3_nt: TGTGCCAGCAGCCGTAGCGGGGGGGACTACGAGCAGTACTTC
j_call: TRBJ2-7
v_call: TRBV3-1
cdr3_length: 14
d_call: TRBD2
clone_size: few

cdr3_aa: CSARSGRVVPGELFF
cdr3_nt: TGCAGTGCCAGAAGCGGGAGGGTGGTGCCCGGGGAGCTGTTTTTT
j_call: TRBJ2-2
v_call: TRBV20-1
cdr3_length: 15
d_call: TRBD2
clone_size: .

cdr3_aa: CASSHNTRTPYNEQFF
cdr3_nt: TGTGCCAGCAGCCACAACACCCGGACTCCGTACAATGAGCAGTTCTTC
j_call: TRBJ2-1
v_call: TRBV14
cdr3_length: 16
d_call: .
clone_size: .

cdr3_aa: CASSLVSGYTF
cdr3_nt: TGTGCCAGCAGTTTAGTTTCCGGCTACACCTTC
j_call: TRBJ1-2
v_call: TRBV12-3/TRBV12-4
cdr3_length: 11
d_call: .
clone_size: many

cdr3_aa: CASNKRDRGSTDTQYF
cdr3_nt: TGTGCCAGCAACAAACGGGACAGGGGGAGCACAGATACGCAGTATTTT
j_call: TRBJ2-3
v_call: TRBV6-1
cdr3_length: 16
d_call: TRBD1
clone_size: few

cdr3_aa: CASSLDLYGYTF
cdr3_nt: TGTGCCAGCAGCTTAGACCTATATGGCTACACCTTC
j_call: TRBJ1-2
v_call: TRBV7-9
cdr3_length: 12
d_call: .
clone_size: many

cdr3_aa: CASSGPSNQPQHF
cdr3_nt: TGTGCCAGCAGTGGACCGTCCAATCAGCCCCAGCATTTT
j_call: TRBJ1-5
v_call: TRBV6-1
cdr3_length: 13
d_call: .
clone_size: .

cdr3_aa: CASSPFQGAKSPLHF
cdr3_nt: TGTGCCAGCAGCCCCTTCCAGGGGGCTAAGTCACCCCTCCACTTT
j_call: TRBJ1-6
v_call: TRBV3-1
cdr3_length: 15
d_call: TRBD1
clone_size: few

cdr3_aa: CASSQAGVETQYF
cdr3_nt: TGTGCCAGCAGCCAAGCAGGGGTAGAGACCCAGTACTTC
j_call: TRBJ2-5
v_call: TRBV4-2
cdr3_length: 13
d_call: .
clone_size: .

cdr3_aa: CSAETGAANYGYTF
cdr3_nt: TGCAGTGCAGAGACAGGGGCGGCGAACTATGGCTACACCTTC
j_call: TRBJ1-2
v_call: TRBV20-1
cdr3_length: 14
d_call: TRBD1
clone_size: few

cdr3_aa: CASSATGTGSGQFF
cdr3_nt: TGTGCCAGCAGCGCCACCGGGACAGGATCAGGGCAGTTCTTC
j_call: TRBJ2-1
v_call: TRBV5-5
cdr3_length: 14
d_call: TRBD1
clone_size: few

cdr3_aa: CASSFNNPSTDTQYF
cdr3_nt: TGTGCCAGCAGCTTTAACAACCCTAGCACAGATACGCAGTATTTT
j_call: TRBJ2-3
v_call: TRBV11-2
cdr3_length: 15
d_call: .
clone_size: few

cdr3_aa: CASTSDGTNQPQHF
cdr3_nt: TGTGCCAGCACCTCGGACGGTACTAATCAGCCCCAGCATTTT
j_call: TRBJ1-5
v_call: TRBV6-1
cdr3_length: 14
d_call: .
clone_size: .

cdr3_aa: CASSLRPQQPQHF
cdr3_nt: TGTGCCAGCAGTTTAAGACCGCAGCAGCCCCAGCATTTT
j_call: TRBJ1-5
v_call: TRBV27
cdr3_length: 13
d_call: .
clone_size: few

cdr3_aa: CASSPAIEQYF
cdr3_nt: TGTGCCAGCAGCCCCGCTATCGAGCAGTACTTC
j_call: TRBJ2-7
v_call: TRBV7-2
cdr3_length: 11
d_call: .
clone_size: .

cdr3_aa: CASSPLGQGEVKNIQYF
cdr3_nt: TGTGCCAGCAGTCCCCTCGGGCAGGGGGAAGTCAAAAACATTCAGTACTTC
j_call: TRBJ2-4
v_call: TRBV28
cdr3_length: 17
d_call: TRBD1
clone_size: few

cdr3_aa: CASSSRSYEQYF
cdr3_nt: TGTGCCAGCAGTTCCCGCAGTTACGAGCAGTACTTC
j_call: TRBJ2-7
v_call: TRBV12-3/TRBV12-4
cdr3_length: 12
d_call: .
clone_size: many

cdr3_aa: CASSPGTGGWEQYF
cdr3_nt: TGTGCCAGCTCACCCGGGACAGGGGGCTGGGAGCAGTACTTC
j_call: TRBJ2-7
v_call: TRBV18
cdr3_length: 14
d_call: TRBD1
clone_size: .

cdr3_aa: CSALLVGARYNEQFF
cdr3_nt: TGCAGTGCCCTCCTGGTGGGAGCACGGTACAATGAGCAGTTCTTC
j_call: TRBJ2-1
v_call: TRBV20-1
cdr3_length: 15
d_call: .
clone_size: once

cdr3_aa: CSAQTGYQPQHF
cdr3_nt: TGCAGCGCCCAGACAGGATATCAGCCCCAGCATTTT
j_call: TRBJ1-5
v_call: TRBV29-1
cdr3_length: 12
d_call: .
clone_size: few

cdr3_aa: CASSPPRYAETQYF
cdr3_nt: TGTGCCAGCAGTCCGCCTCGATACGCAGAGACCCAGTACTTC
j_call: TRBJ2-5
v_call: TRBV2
cdr3_length: 14
d_call: .
clone_size: .

cdr3_aa: CSARGDLNTGELFF
cdr3_nt: TGCAGCGCCAGGGGGGACCTGAACACCGGGGAGCTGTTTTTT
j_call: TRBJ2-2
v_call: TRBV29-1
cdr3_length: 14
d_call: .
clone_size: many

cdr3_aa: CASSQSGTGSEQYF
cdr3_nt: TGTGCCAGCAGCCAATCGGGGACAGGGTCCGAGCAGTACTTC
j_call: TRBJ2-7
v_call: TRBV3-1
cdr3_length: 14
d_call: TRBD1
clone_size: .

cdr3_aa: CASGDTDTQYF
cdr3_nt: TGTGCCAGCGGGGACACAGATACGCAGTATTTT
j_call: TRBJ2-3
v_call: TRBV5-5
cdr3_length: 11
d_call: .
clone_size: few

cdr3_aa: CASRPAGGGISGLFF
cdr3_nt: TGTGCCAGCAGGCCCGCAGGGGGCGGCATCAGTGGACTGTTTTTT
j_call: TRBJ1-4
v_call: TRBV12-3/TRBV12-4
cdr3_length: 15
d_call: TRBD1
clone_size: many

cdr3_aa: CASSLQGGDGEQYF
cdr3_nt: TGTGCCAGCAGCTTGCAAGGGGGGGACGGCGAGCAGTACTTC
j_call: TRBJ2-7
v_call: TRBV5-6
cdr3_length: 14
d_call: .
clone_size: .

cdr3_aa: CASRPAGTANTGELFF
cdr3_nt: TGTGCCAGCCGTCCCGCCGGGACAGCAAACACCGGGGAGCTGTTTTTT
j_call: TRBJ2-2
v_call: TRBV10-3
cdr3_length: 16
d_call: TRBD1
clone_size: many

cdr3_aa: CASSLGGQASGANVLTF
cdr3_nt: TGCGCCAGCAGCTTAGGAGGACAGGCCTCTGGGGCCAACGTCCTGACTTTC
j_call: TRBJ2-6
v_call: TRBV5-1
cdr3_length: 17
d_call: TRBD1
clone_size: few

cdr3_aa: CASSLMLTILYEQYF
cdr3_nt: TGTGCCAGCAGCTTAATGCTGACTATACTCTACGAGCAGTACTTC
j_call: TRBJ2-7
v_call: TRBV7-2
cdr3_length: 15
d_call: .
clone_size: .

cdr3_aa: CASSLQGIAEAFF
cdr3_nt: TGTGCCAGCAGCTTACAGGGAATCGCTGAAGCTTTCTTT
j_call: TRBJ1-1
v_call: TRBV7-3
cdr3_length: 13
d_call: .
clone_size: .

cdr3_aa: CASSLGSSVYNEQFF
cdr3_nt: TGTGCCAGCAGTTTAGGCAGCTCCGTCTACAATGAGCAGTTCTTC
j_call: TRBJ2-1
v_call: TRBV27
cdr3_length: 15
d_call: .
clone_size: .

cdr3_aa: CASSQPDRSFTDTQYF
cdr3_nt: TGCGCCAGCAGCCAACCCGATAGATCCTTCACAGATACGCAGTATTTT
j_call: TRBJ2-3
v_call: TRBV4-1
cdr3_length: 16
d_call: .
clone_size: few

cdr3_aa: CATQLLRELGNTIYF
cdr3_nt: TGTGCCACGCAACTGCTTCGGGAATTGGGAAACACCATATATTTT
j_call: TRBJ1-3
v_call: TRBV6-1
cdr3_length: 15
d_call: .
clone_size: .

cdr3_aa: CATSVIYNQPQHF
cdr3_nt: TGTGCCACCAGCGTAATTTACAATCAGCCCCAGCATTTT
j_call: TRBJ1-5
v_call: TRBV15
cdr3_length: 13
d_call: .
clone_size: .

cdr3_aa: CSARESRQLYGYTF
cdr3_nt: TGCAGTGCTAGAGAATCCCGACAGCTCTATGGCTACACCTTC
j_call: TRBJ1-2
v_call: TRBV20-1
cdr3_length: 14
d_call: .
clone_size: .

cdr3_aa: CASSASQGLTQYF
cdr3_nt: TGTGCCAGCAGTGCCTCCCAGGGCTTGACGCAGTATTTT
j_call: TRBJ2-3
v_call: TRBV27
cdr3_length: 13
d_call: .
clone_size: few

cdr3_aa: CATSVNRQETQYF
cdr3_nt: TGTGCCACCAGCGTTAACAGACAAGAGACCCAGTACTTC
j_call: TRBJ2-5
v_call: TRBV15
cdr3_length: 13
d_call: .
clone_size: few

cdr3_aa: CASSTRDRGPDTQYF
cdr3_nt: TGTGCCAGCAGTACCCGGGACAGGGGCCCAGATACGCAGTATTTT
j_call: TRBJ2-3
v_call: TRBV2
cdr3_length: 15
d_call: TRBD1
clone_size: many

cdr3_aa: CASRVASSTDTQYF
cdr3_nt: TGTGCCAGCAGGGTGGCTTCTAGCACAGATACGCAGTATTTT
j_call: TRBJ2-3
v_call: TRBV12-3/TRBV12-4
cdr3_length: 14
d_call: .
clone_size: .